This paragraph reports one T cell receptor beta chain. Antigen: not known. Libraries were prepared by immunoSEQ multiplex PCR; TCRdb keeps only in-frame clonotypes and omits some of them. The sample shows 30,000 to 35,000 clones, approximately 83% of them seen only once. CDR3 length: 15 residues. The data stem from a study of graft-versus-host responses after intestinal transplantation. The TCR originated in a human donor who received an intestinal transplant. The chain links TRBV21-1 to TRBJ2-3; TRBD2 reflects the table's D call only, with no check against the DNA. TRBV21-1 is given as a pseudogene. Sequencing was performed on unstimulated CD8+ T cells sorted from spleen or lymph node cells, taken before intestinal transplant. DNA of the CDR3: TGTGCCAGCAGGCCTCTAGCGGGGATGACAGATACGCAGTATTTT. This sequence encodes CASRPLAGMTDTQYF.